This T cell receptor beta chain was captured in a study of CD8+ T cells in alopecia areata. V lost 3 bases to trimming and J lost 5 bases, with 13 bases between them. Germline CDR1 and CDR2: SGHRS and YFSETQ. CDR3 length: 14 amino acids. Treatment in this sample: oral pan-JAK inhibitor, 5-10 mg twice daily. Investigators isolated RNA and reverse transcribed it into cDNA to act as the sequencing template. Here immunoSEQ multiplex PCR was the method, and the copy in TCRdb shows in-frame clones only, minus some. The sample carries 150,000 to 200,000 clones, around 64% recorded once. This clone appeared a few times.

This clonotype was sampled from a human donor with alopecia areata. The sample in question was CD4+ T cells sorted from blood, obtained around week 50, from a patient treated with tofacitinib. This chain connects TRBV5-1 to TRBJ2-3; D might be TRBD2 (6 bases). CDR3 nucleotide sequence: TGCGCCAGCAGCTCCGGGCGGGGAAGAGATACGCAGTATTTT. Encoded protein: CASSSGRGRDTQYF.